Listed below are T cell receptor beta chains from one sample, sequenced in a study of CD8 T cells in ankylosing spondylitis. One entry per CDR3 protein, called by TCRdb with MiXCR from the 5' RACE reads. The sample has approximately 250,000 distinct CDR3 sequences, over 30% seen once. The specimen sequenced was blood, either unsorted or a sorted T cell fraction (not recorded which). The receptors originated from a male donor with ankylosing spondylitis or in good health (not recorded which). CDR3s include the opening cysteine and the closing phenylalanine or tryptophan. A D gene is named only where the DNA matches it firmly. Rows give clone size only sometimes, using once, few, many, or a class for an expanded clone.

J gene	V gene	D gene	clone size	CDR3 DNA	CDR3 protein
TRBJ2-1	TRBV24-1	NA	NA	TGTGCCACCAGTGAGTCGTTTCTTGGCAATGAGCAGTTCTTC	CATSESFLGNEQFF
TRBJ2-2	TRBV12-3/TRBV12-4	TRBD1	NA	TGTGCCAGCTGGACCGGGACAGCGAACACCGGGGAGCTGTTTTTT	CASWTGTANTGELFF
TRBJ2-2	TRBV15	NA	NA	TGTGCCACCAGCAAAATTCGACAGCACACCGGGGAGCTGTTTTTT	CATSKIRQHTGELFF
TRBJ1-5	TRBV20-1	NA	NA	TGCAGTGCTAGTTCTGCAGGGGATAGCAATCAGCCCCAGCATTTT	CSASSAGDSNQPQHF
TRBJ2-5	TRBV12-3/TRBV12-4	TRBD2	few	TGTGCCAGCAGTCCCACCGGGACTAGCGTGGAGACCCAGTACTTC	CASSPTGTSVETQYF
TRBJ2-2	TRBV5-5	NA	NA	TGTGCCAGCAGCTTCGAGGGGACCGGGGAGCTGTTTTTT	CASSFEGTGELFF
TRBJ2-4	TRBV4-1	TRBD1	NA	TGCGCCAGCAGCCAAGCCCAACAGGGGCGGGCCAAAAACATTCAGTACTTC	CASSQAQQGRAKNIQYF
TRBJ2-3	TRBV29-1	TRBD1	few	TGCAGCGTTGAAGACCGGGACAGGGGCACAGATACGCAGTATTTT	CSVEDRDRGTDTQYF
TRBJ1-2	TRBV20-1	TRBD1	NA	TGCAGTGCTAGTCGGGACAGCCATAACTATGGCTACACCTTC	CSASRDSHNYGYTF
TRBJ2-3	TRBV12-3/TRBV12-4	NA	few	TGTGCCAGCAGCGGGGGAAGGCAGTATTTT	CASSGGRQYF
TRBJ1-1	TRBV5-1	NA	few	TGCGCCAGCAGCCCTGGGCAGAACACTGAAGCTTTCTTT	CASSPGQNTEAFF
TRBJ1-2	TRBV10-3	NA	NA	TGTGCCATCAGTGGGGAGCAGAGTAACTATGGCTACACCTTC	CAISGEQSNYGYTF
TRBJ1-6	TRBV5-6	NA	few	TGTGCCAGCAGCACTACGACCCCAACGAGCTCCTATAATTCACCCCTCCACTTT	CASSTTTPTSSYNSPLHF
TRBJ1-2	TRBV29-1	NA	NA	TGCAGCGTTGAAAACCTGCTCTCTATCTATGGCTACACCTTC	CSVENLLSIYGYTF
TRBJ2-1	TRBV7-8	NA	few	TGTGCCAGCAGCTTATCGGCGGGGATAAGAGTTCGTAATGAGCAGTTCTTC	CASSLSAGIRVRNEQFF
TRBJ2-3	TRBV30	TRBD2	NA	TGTGCCTGGAGTTGGACTAGCGGCACAGATACGCAGTATTTT	CAWSWTSGTDTQYF
TRBJ2-4	TRBV7-2	NA	NA	TGTGCCAGCAGCTCTGGGACGAAAAACAGTCAGTACTTC	CASSSGTKNSQYF
TRBJ1-6	TRBV7-2	NA	NA	TGTGCCAGCAGTCTCCGGGAAAGCTCCTATAATTCACCCCTCCACTTT	CASSLRESSYNSPLHF
TRBJ2-5	TRBV12-3/TRBV12-4	TRBD2	NA	TGTGCCAGCAGTTTGGAGGGGAGGGCCCAAGAGACCCAGTACTTC	CASSLEGRAQETQYF
TRBJ1-1	TRBV6-5	NA	few	TGTGCCAGCAGTTACTCGTTCCAGTTGAACACTGAAGCTTTCTTT	CASSYSFQLNTEAFF
TRBJ2-7	TRBV29-1	NA	NA	TGCAGCGTTGCGCCTAGCTCCTACGAGCAGTACTTC	CSVAPSSYEQYF
TRBJ1-5	TRBV20-1	NA	NA	TGCAGTGCTAGAGCCTGGGGGGCGGCAAGCAATCAGCCCCAGCATTTT	CSARAWGAASNQPQHF
TRBJ2-3	TRBV27	NA	few	TGTGCCAGCAGGGTATATGGGACAGATACGCAGTATTTT	CASRVYGTDTQYF
TRBJ1-2	TRBV6-5	NA	NA	TGTGCCAGCATGTTAGGTCGTCTAAGCGGTGGCTACACCTTC	CASMLGRLSGGYTF
TRBJ2-3	TRBV12-3/TRBV12-4	NA	few	TGTGCCAGCAGTTCGACAGTACGGTCCATTTCGGATACGCAGTATTTT	CASSSTVRSISDTQYF